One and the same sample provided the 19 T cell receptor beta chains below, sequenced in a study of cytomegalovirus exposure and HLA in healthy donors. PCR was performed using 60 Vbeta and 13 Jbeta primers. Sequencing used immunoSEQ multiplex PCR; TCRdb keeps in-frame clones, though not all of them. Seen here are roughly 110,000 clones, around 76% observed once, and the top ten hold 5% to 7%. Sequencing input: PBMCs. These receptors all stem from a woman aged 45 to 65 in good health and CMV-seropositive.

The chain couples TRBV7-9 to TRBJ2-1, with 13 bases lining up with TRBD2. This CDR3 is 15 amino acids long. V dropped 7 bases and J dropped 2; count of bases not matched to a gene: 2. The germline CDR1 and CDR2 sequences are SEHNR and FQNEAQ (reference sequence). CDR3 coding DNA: TGTGCCAGCAAACTAGCGGGGGGGCCCTACAATGAGCAGTTCTTC. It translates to CASKLAGGPYNEQFF.

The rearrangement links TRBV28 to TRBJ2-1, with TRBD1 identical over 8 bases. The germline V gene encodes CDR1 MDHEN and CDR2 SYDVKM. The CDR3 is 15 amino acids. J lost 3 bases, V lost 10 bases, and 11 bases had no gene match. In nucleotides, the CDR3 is TGTGCCACCCATAGGACAGGGTTCGGCTACAATGAGCAGTTCTTC. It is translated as CATHRTGFGYNEQFF.

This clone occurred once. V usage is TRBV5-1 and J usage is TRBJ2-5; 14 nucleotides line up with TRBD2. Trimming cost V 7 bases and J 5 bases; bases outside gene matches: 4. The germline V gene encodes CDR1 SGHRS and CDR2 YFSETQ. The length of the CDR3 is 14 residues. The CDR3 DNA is TGCGCCAGCCGCGGGACTAGCGGGGGTGAGACCCAGTACTTC. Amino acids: CASRGTSGGETQYF.

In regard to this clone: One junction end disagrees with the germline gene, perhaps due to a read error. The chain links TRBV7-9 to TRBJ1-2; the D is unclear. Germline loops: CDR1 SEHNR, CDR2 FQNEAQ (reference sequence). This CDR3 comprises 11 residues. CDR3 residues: CASNLGPSYTF. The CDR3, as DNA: TGTGCCAGCAACTTAGGTCCTAGCTACACCTTC.

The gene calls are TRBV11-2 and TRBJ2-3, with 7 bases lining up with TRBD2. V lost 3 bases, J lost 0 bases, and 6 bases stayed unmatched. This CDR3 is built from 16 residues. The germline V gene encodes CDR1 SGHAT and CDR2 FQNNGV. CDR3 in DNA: TGTGCCAGCAGCTTCGGCCGGGGGGTTAGCACAGATACGCAGTATTTT. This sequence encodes CASSFGRGVSTDTQYF.

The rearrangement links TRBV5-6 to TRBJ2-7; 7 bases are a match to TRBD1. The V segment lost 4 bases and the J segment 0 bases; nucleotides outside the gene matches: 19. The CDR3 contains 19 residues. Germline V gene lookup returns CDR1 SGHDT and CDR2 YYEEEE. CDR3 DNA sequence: TGTGCCAGCAGCCCTTGGACAGGTTTTTTGACTACTATCTCCTACGAGCAGTACTTC. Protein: CASSPWTGFLTTISYEQYF.

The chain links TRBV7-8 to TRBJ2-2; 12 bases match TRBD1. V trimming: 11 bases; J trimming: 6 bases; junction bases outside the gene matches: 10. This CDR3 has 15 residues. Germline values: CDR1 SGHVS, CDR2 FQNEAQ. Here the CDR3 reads CAESPGTGGSGELFF. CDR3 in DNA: TGTGCCGAATCCCCCGGGACAGGGGGCTCCGGGGAGCTGTTTTTT.

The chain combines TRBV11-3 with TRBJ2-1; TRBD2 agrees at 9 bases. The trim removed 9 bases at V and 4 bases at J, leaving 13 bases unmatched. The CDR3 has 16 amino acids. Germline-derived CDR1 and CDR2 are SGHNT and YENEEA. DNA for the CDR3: TGTGCCAGTTCCCCCTGGGGAAGCGGGGGGTACAATGAGCAGTTCTTC. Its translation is CASSPWGSGGYNEQFF.

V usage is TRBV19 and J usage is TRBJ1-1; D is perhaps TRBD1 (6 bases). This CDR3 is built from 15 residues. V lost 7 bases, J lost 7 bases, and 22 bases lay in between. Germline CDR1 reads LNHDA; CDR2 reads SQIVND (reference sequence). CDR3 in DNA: TGTGCCAGTACCAACACCAGGAGGGGGGGGGATGAAGCTTTCTTT. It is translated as CASTNTRRGGDEAFF.

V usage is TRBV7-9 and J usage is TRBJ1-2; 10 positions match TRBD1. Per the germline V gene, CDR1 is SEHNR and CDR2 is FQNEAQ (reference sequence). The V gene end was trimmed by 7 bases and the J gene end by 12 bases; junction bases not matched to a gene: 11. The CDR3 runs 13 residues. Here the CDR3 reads CASNRPGQGLNTF. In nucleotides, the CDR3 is TGTGCCAGCAACCGGCCGGGACAGGGGTTGAACACCTTC.

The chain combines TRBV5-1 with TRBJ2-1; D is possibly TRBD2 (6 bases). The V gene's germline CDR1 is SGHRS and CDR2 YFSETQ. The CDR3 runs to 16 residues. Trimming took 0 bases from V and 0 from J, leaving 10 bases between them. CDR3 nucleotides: TGCGCCAGCAGCTTGGCCGTCGGGAGCTCCTACAATGAGCAGTTCTTC. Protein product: CASSLAVGSSYNEQFF.

The CDR3 DNA is TGTGCCAGCAGCTTATTAGGGGGACGGACTGAAGCTTTCTTT. Its translation is CASSLLGGRTEAFF. The chain combines TRBV11-2 with TRBJ1-1; the D gene is possibly TRBD1 (6 bases). From germline, CDR1 is SGHAT and CDR2 FQNNGV. This CDR3 has 14 amino acids. Trimming shortened V by 2 bases and J by 5 bases, and 12 bases separated the two germline ends.

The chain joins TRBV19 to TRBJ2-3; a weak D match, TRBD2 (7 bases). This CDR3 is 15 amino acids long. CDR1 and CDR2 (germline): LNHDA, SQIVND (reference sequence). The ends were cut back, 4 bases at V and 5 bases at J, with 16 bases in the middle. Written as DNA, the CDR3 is TGTGCCAGTAGTAGGCGGCGGGGGCCCGTAGATACGCAGTATTTT. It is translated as CASSRRRGPVDTQYF.

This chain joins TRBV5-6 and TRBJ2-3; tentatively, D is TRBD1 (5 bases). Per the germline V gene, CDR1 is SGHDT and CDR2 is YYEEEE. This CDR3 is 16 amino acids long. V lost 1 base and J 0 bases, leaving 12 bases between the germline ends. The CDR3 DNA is TGTGCCAGCAGCTTGTCCAGATACAGGAGCACAGATACGCAGTATTTT. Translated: CASSLSRYRSTDTQYF. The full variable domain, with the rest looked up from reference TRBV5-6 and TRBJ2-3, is DAGVTQSPTHLIKTRGQQVTLRCSPKSGHDTVSWYQQALGQGPQFIFQYYEEEERQRGNFPDRFSGHQFPNYSSELNVNALLLGDSALYLCASSLSRYRSTDTQYFGPGTRLTVL.

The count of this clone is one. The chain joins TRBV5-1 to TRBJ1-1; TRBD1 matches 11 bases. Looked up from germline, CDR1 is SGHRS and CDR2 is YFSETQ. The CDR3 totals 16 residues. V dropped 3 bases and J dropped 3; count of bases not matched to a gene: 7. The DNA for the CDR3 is TGCGCCAGCAGCTCGGGACAGGGGGAATATGACACTGAAGCTTTCTTT. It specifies CASSSGQGEYDTEAFF.

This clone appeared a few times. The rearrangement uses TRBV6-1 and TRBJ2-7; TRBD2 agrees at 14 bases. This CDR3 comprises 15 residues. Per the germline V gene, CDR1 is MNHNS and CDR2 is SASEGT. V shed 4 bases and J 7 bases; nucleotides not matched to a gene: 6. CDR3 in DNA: TGTGCCAGCAGTGGGGGACTAGCGGGGGCCTGGGAGCAGTACTTC. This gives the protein CASSGGLAGAWEQYF.

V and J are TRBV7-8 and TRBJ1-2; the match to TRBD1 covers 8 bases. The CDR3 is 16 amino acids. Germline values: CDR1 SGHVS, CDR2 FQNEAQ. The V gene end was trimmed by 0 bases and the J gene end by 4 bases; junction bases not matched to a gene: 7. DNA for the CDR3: TGTGCCAGCAGCTTAGCCCGACAGGGGAGCATCTATGGCTACACCTTC. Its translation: CASSLARQGSIYGYTF.

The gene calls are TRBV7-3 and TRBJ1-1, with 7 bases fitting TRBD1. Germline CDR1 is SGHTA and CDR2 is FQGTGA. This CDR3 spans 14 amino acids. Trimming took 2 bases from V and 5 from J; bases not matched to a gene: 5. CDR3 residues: CASSLVGGLTEAFF. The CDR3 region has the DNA TGTGCCAGCAGCTTAGTAGGGGGCCTAACTGAAGCTTTCTTT.

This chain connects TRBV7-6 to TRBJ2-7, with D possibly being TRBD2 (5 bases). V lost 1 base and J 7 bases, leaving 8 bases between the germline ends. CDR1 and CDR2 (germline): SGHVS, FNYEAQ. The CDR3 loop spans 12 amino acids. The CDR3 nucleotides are TGTGCCAGCAGCTTAGAGAGGGCTGAGCAGTACTTC. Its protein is CASSLERAEQYF.